The 19 T cell receptor beta chains in this list originate from one sample, sequenced in a study of blood T cells in healthy people across ages. Combining a sample-barcoded 5' primer with a J-beta primer mix, a second PCR ran for about 7 to 11 cycles. From the 5' RACE reads, TCRdb called clonotypes with MiXCR, one entry per CDR3 protein. Seen here are 1.4 million to 1.5 million distinct CDR3 sequences, 42% observed once, and the top ten hold roughly 8.2%. The sequencing input was blood. The receptor source for this set is a woman aged 18-29 years in good health.

There are many counts of this clonotype. The chain links TRBV12-3 or TRBV12-4 to TRBJ2-7; 9 nucleotides agree with TRBD1. J lost 2 bases, V lost 2 bases, and 10 bases had no gene match. The length of the CDR3 is 17 residues. The CDR3 DNA follows: TGTGCCAGCAGTTTAAAGGAGTTGGGACAGGGCACCTACGAGCAGTACTTC. Protein sequence: CASSLKELGQGTYEQYF.

This chain joins TRBV7-9 and TRBJ1-4; 10 bases map to TRBD1. The CDR3 covers 17 residues. The V and J ends lost 5 bases and 0 bases, in that order; junction bases with no gene match: 6. Germline-derived CDR1 and CDR2 are SEHNR and FQNEAQ (reference sequence). Here the CDR3 reads CASSHGTGDATNEKLFF. DNA of the CDR3: TGTGCCAGCAGCCATGGGACAGGGGATGCAACTAATGAAAAACTGTTTTTT.

The genes are TRBV3-1 and TRBJ2-4, with 10 bases that match TRBD2. Germline V gene lookup returns CDR1 LGHDT and CDR2 YNNKEL (reference sequence). V was pared by 0 bases and J by 2 bases, with 4 bases of the junction left unmatched. This CDR3 spans 17 amino acids. Here the CDR3 reads CASSQEGTSATKNIQYF. The DNA for the CDR3 is TGTGCCAGCAGCCAAGAGGGGACTAGCGCGACCAAAAACATTCAGTACTTC.

The rearrangement joins TRBV27 to TRBJ2-3; TRBD2 matches at 9 bases. The CDR3 spans 13 residues. In germline, CDR1 is MNHEY, CDR2 SMNVEV (reference sequence). Unmatched junction bases numbered 5, after V lost 8 bases and J lost 5 bases. The CDR3 bases are TGTGCCAGCGGGCGGGAGGGGAGAGATACGCAGTATTTT. Translation gives CASGREGRDTQYF.

The rearrangement uses TRBV20-1 and TRBJ2-1; D not certain. There are 13 residues in the CDR3. Deletions cut 2 bases from V and 10 bases from J, with 15 bases between. CDR1 and CDR2 (germline): DFQATT, SNEGSKA (reference sequence). The CDR3 coding sequence is TGCAGTGCTAGAAGGACCAGCCTCGGGGAGCAGTTCTTC. Residues: CSARRTSLGEQFF.

This sequence joins TRBV20-1 and TRBJ2-7, with D possibly TRBD1 on 6 matching bases. The CDR3 spans 13 residues. Trimming cost V 3 bases and J 2 bases, with 11 bases left between them. Germline CDR1 is DFQATT and CDR2 is SNEGSKA (reference sequence). The DNA of the CDR3 is TGCAGTGCTAGCCGGGACAATACCTACGAGCAGTACTTC. Amino acids: CSASRDNTYEQYF.

The chain links TRBV12-3 or TRBV12-4 to TRBJ2-7; TRBD1 agrees at 7 bases. This CDR3 comprises 15 residues. The J segment lost 5 bases and the V segment lost 2 bases, leaving 9 bases of the junction unmatched. CDR3 coding DNA: TGTGCCAGCAGTTTAAGGGGACAGCGTCTCAACGAGCAGTACTTC. Its protein is CASSLRGQRLNEQYF.

This clonotype was counted only a few times. The chain employs TRBV28 and TRBJ2-7; 7 nucleotides agree with TRBD2. Unmatched junction bases numbered 6, after V lost 4 bases and J lost 3 bases. Germline CDR1 MDHEN, CDR2 SYDVKM. This CDR3 spans 14 amino acids. CDR3 sequence (DNA): TGTGCCAGCAGTTGGGGGGGAGGATACTACGAGCAGTACTTC. It translates to CASSWGGGYYEQYF.

This clonotype was counted a few times. This chain joins TRBV25-1 and TRBJ1-2; perhaps TRBD1 as D (5 bases). The CDR3 consists of 18 residues. Trimming took 1 base from V and 2 from J, leaving 20 bases between them. Germline loops: CDR1 MGHDK, CDR2 SYGVNS. The CDR3 region has the DNA TGTGCCAGCAGTGAATGGAGTTCCAGGTGGGACCCAAACTATGGCTACACCTTC. Translating it yields CASSEWSSRWDPNYGYTF.

The chain couples TRBV7-9 to TRBJ1-1, with 12 bases aligning to TRBD1. Germline values: CDR1 SEHNR, CDR2 FQNEAQ (reference sequence). This CDR3 contains 17 residues. V shed 2 bases, J shed 5 bases, and the junction held 9 bases outside the gene matches. In nucleotides, the CDR3 is TGTGCCAGCAGCTTACGGGGGACAGGGGGCTGGGGAACTGAAGCTTTCTTT. Protein product: CASSLRGTGGWGTEAFF.

The chain couples TRBV25-1 to TRBJ2-1; TRBD1 might be the D (5 bases). The ends were cut back, 1 base at V and 10 bases at J, with 11 bases in the middle. The germline CDR1 and CDR2 sequences are MGHDK and SYGVNS. The length of the CDR3 is 13 residues. For the CDR3, the DNA is TGTGCCAGCAGTGAATTTAGGGGTAGGGAGCAGTTCTTC. Protein sequence: CASSEFRGREQFF.

This chain links TRBV7-8 with TRBJ1-2, with a tentative D call TRBD1 (6 bases). This CDR3 spans 14 amino acids. Germline CDR1 SGHVS, CDR2 FQNEAQ. The V end was cut by 0 bases, the J end by 7 bases, with 12 bases between. The CDR3 coding sequence is TGTGCCAGCAGCTTAGCGTTCTCGGGGGCTGGCTACACCTTC. Translated: CASSLAFSGAGYTF. Combining the CDR3 with reference TRBV7-8 and TRBJ1-2 gives the whole variable domain GAGVSQSPRYKVAKRGQDVALRCDPISGHVSLFWYQQALGQGPEFLTYFQNEAQLDKSGLPSDRFFAERPEGSVSTLKIQRTQQEDSAVYLCASSLAFSGAGYTFGSGTRLTVV.

The chain recombines TRBV10-3 with TRBJ2-7; D may correspond to TRBD1 or TRBD2 (6 bases each). The V gene's germline CDR1 is ENHRY and CDR2 SYGVKD. Trimming cost V 6 bases and J 4 bases, with 10 bases left between them. This CDR3 is 12 amino acids long. The CDR3 is CAIRQGGYEQYF. CDR3 in DNA: TGTGCCATCAGACAGGGAGGTTACGAGCAGTACTTC.

The chain uses TRBV7-2 and TRBJ2-7; TRBD2 aligns across 8 bases. This CDR3 region has 19 residues. V was pared by 5 bases and J by 3 bases, with 21 bases of the junction left unmatched. CDR1 SGHTA and CDR2 FQGNSA come from the germline V gene. CDR3 region: CASSPPGGTTLWAIYEQYF. Here the CDR3 DNA reads TGTGCCAGCAGCCCCCCGGGAGGGACGACCCTTTGGGCGATCTACGAGCAGTACTTC.

The CDR3 is CATQKRTSGSITEETQYF. DNA of the CDR3: TGCGCCACCCAGAAGAGGACTAGCGGGAGTATCACAGAAGAGACCCAGTACTTC. The rearrangement uses TRBV5-1 and TRBJ2-7, with 13 positions matching TRBD2. The J call is doubtful: the DNA matches TRBJ2-5 better. This CDR3 contains 18 residues. The germline CDR1 and CDR2 sequences are SGHRS and YFSETQ.

The sample holds a few counts of this clonotype. The genes are TRBV12-3 or TRBV12-4 and TRBJ2-3, with TRBD2 matching over 7 bases. The trim removed 3 bases at V and 0 bases at J, leaving 6 bases unmatched. CDR3 size: 16 residues. For the CDR3, the DNA is TGTGCCAGCAGTTTTGCTAGCGGAACAAGCACAGATACGCAGTATTTT. Its translation: CASSFASGTSTDTQYF.

This clonotype was counted a few times. The rearrangement links TRBV20-1 to TRBJ2-1, with 13 bases fitting TRBD2. This CDR3 has 14 amino acids. The germline V gene encodes CDR1 DFQATT and CDR2 SNEGSKA (reference sequence). The CDR3 sequence: CSPSGTSGTNEQFF. The CDR3 DNA reads TGCAGCCCATCGGGGACTAGCGGGACTAATGAGCAGTTCTTC.

The J gene is TRBJ1-3, the V gene TRBV4-1; possible D gene TRBD1, 6 bases. The CDR3 sequence is 15 residues long. Trimming cost V 4 bases and J 1 base, with 11 bases left between them. In germline, CDR1 is MGHRA, CDR2 YSYEKL. The CDR3 coding sequence is TGCGCCAGCAGCCGCGCAACAGGGTCTGGAAACACCATATATTTT. Translation: CASSRATGSGNTIYF.

The rearrangement joins TRBV6-5 to TRBJ2-3; unclear D gene. The germline CDR1 and CDR2 sequences are MNHEY and SVGAGI. V was trimmed by 5 bases and J by 4 bases, leaving 10 bases between them. CDR3 length: 13 amino acids. Written as DNA, the CDR3 is TGTGCCAGCAGTATAGGGTTTTCAGATACGCAGTATTTT. It codes for CASSIGFSDTQYF.